These T cell receptor beta chains were read from a single sample in a study of T cells in Graves' hyperthyroidism and ophthalmopathy. Via MiXCR, TCRdb re-called the multiplex PCR reads, giving one row per CDR3 protein. Counted here are some 460,000 distinct CDR3 sequences, approximately 14% occurring once; the ten biggest clones make up about 14%. The sample taken for sequencing was blood. These receptors were collected from a woman between 18 and 29 years old with Graves' hyperthyroidism. Each CDR3 is given with its conserved first and last residue. The order of the fields is CDR3 DNA, CDR3 protein, J gene, clone size, V gene, D gene. A D gene is named only where the DNA matches it firmly. Some rows mark clone size as missing; the rest say once, few, many or name a class of expanded clone.

TGCGCCAGCAGCCAAGTAATAGGGACTGGCTATGGCTACACCTTC | CASSQVIGTGYGYTF | TRBJ1-2 | few | TRBV4-1 | .
TGTGCCACCCAGGGGAAAATGAACACTGAAGCTTTCTTT | CATQGKMNTEAFF | TRBJ1-1 | few | TRBV6-2/TRBV6-3 | .
TGCGCCAGCAGTGACCACGGGACAGCGAACACCGGGGAGCTGTTTTTT | CASSDHGTANTGELFF | TRBJ2-2 | . | TRBV10-1 | TRBD1
TGTGCCAGCAGCCAAGTTACAGGGGGCTCAAATCTAGCCAAAAACATTCAGTACTTC | CASSQVTGGSNLAKNIQYF | TRBJ2-4 | few | TRBV4-2 | TRBD1
TGCAGTGCTAGACCGGGGCTCGGCTACACCTTC | CSARPGLGYTF | TRBJ1-2 | once | TRBV20-1 | .
TGTGCCAGCAGTCGTAAAAGCGGGGGGGCGTCGGAGACCCAGTACTTC | CASSRKSGGASETQYF | TRBJ2-5 | few | TRBV6-1 | TRBD2
TGTGCCAGCAGCCGCGGGACAACTCAAGAGACCCAGTACTTC | CASSRGTTQETQYF | TRBJ2-5 | many | TRBV11-2 | .
TGCGCCAGCAGCCAAGATGGCCGGGGACCTACAGATACGCAGTATTTT | CASSQDGRGPTDTQYF | TRBJ2-3 | . | TRBV4-3 | .
TGTGCCAGTAGTATAGATCCCCCGGGAGCGTTATACAATGAGCAGTTCTTC | CASSIDPPGALYNEQFF | TRBJ2-1 | few | TRBV19 | .
TGTGCCAGTAAGACTAGGACCCCGCTCACGAACACTGAAGCTTTCTTT | CASKTRTPLTNTEAFF | TRBJ1-1 | few | TRBV19 | .
TGTGCCAGTAAACAGGGGGACACTGAAGCTTTCTTT | CASKQGDTEAFF | TRBJ1-1 | . | TRBV19 | TRBD1
TGTGCCAGCAGCCGGAGGGGCAACACAGATACGCAGTATTTT | CASSRRGNTDTQYF | TRBJ2-3 | many | TRBV9 | .
TGTGCCAGCAGTAGAACTAGCGGGCTCTCCTACAATGAGCAGTTCTTC | CASSRTSGLSYNEQFF | TRBJ2-1 | . | TRBV27 | TRBD2
TGTGCCAGCGGGCAGGGCCTAATGAACACTGAAGCTTTCTTT | CASGQGLMNTEAFF | TRBJ1-1 | many | TRBV6-2/TRBV6-3 | .
TGCGCCAGCAGCCACGGGACAGGGAACACCGGGGAGCTGTTTTTT | CASSHGTGNTGELFF | TRBJ2-2 | many | TRBV5-1 | TRBD1
TGTGCCAGCAGTTACTCAGACAGGGGGCATGGCTACACCTTC | CASSYSDRGHGYTF | TRBJ1-2 | . | TRBV6-2/TRBV6-3 | TRBD1
TGTGCCAGCAGCTCTATCGACGAGCAGTACTTC | CASSSIDEQYF | TRBJ2-7 | many | TRBV3-1 | .
TGTGCCAGCAGCTTCCGGGGGGGCGATGTAGAGACCCAGTACTTC | CASSFRGGDVETQYF | TRBJ2-5 | many | TRBV5-6 | TRBD2
TGCAGTGCAAGACCCGAGGGCGGGGTCTCCTACAATGAGCAGTTCTTC | CSARPEGGVSYNEQFF | TRBJ2-1 | . | TRBV20-1 | .
TGTGCCAGCAGCCCTGTTCTAGCGGGGGGCAGCAATGAGCAGTTCTTC | CASSPVLAGGSNEQFF | TRBJ2-1 | few | TRBV4-2 | TRBD2
TGTGCCATCAGTGGAAGGGTGGCGGACACCGGGGAGCTGTTTTTT | CAISGRVADTGELFF | TRBJ2-2 | . | TRBV10-3 | .
TGTGCCAGCAGCTTAAAGCACCCAGGGGCATCCTATAATTCACCCCTCCACTTT | CASSLKHPGASYNSPLHF | TRBJ1-6 | few | TRBV7-2 | .
TGTGCCAGCAGCCGCAATAGGGATCGCACCGGGGAGCTGTTTTTT | CASSRNRDRTGELFF | TRBJ2-2 | many | TRBV7-6 | .
TGTGCCACCAGCGGCCGCAGGTGGACTGAAGCTTTCTTT | CATSGRRWTEAFF | TRBJ1-1 | few | TRBV15 | .
TGTGCCAGCAGTTACCGGCTAGTACAGTACTTC | CASSYRLVQYF | TRBJ2-5 | . | TRBV2 | .
TGTGCCAGCAGCTTAGCAGGGATAAACACTGAAGCTTTCTTT | CASSLAGINTEAFF | TRBJ1-1 | many | TRBV7-8 | .
TGTGCCAGCAGCCCCGGCCCCAGCGGATACAATGAGCAGTTCTTC | CASSPGPSGYNEQFF | TRBJ2-1 | many | TRBV11-2 | .
TGTGCCAGCAGTTCTGAGGGACAGGGAGTCCACGAGCAGTACTTC | CASSSEGQGVHEQYF | TRBJ2-7 | few | TRBV27 | TRBD1
TGCAGTGCGAGGGACAGACACACCGGGGAGCTGTTTTTT | CSARDRHTGELFF | TRBJ2-2 | . | TRBV20-1 | TRBD1
TGCGCCAGCAGCCAGTACCTTGACTTCACAGATACGCAGTATTTT | CASSQYLDFTDTQYF | TRBJ2-3 | many | TRBV4-1 | .
TGTGCCAGCAGTCTAGCGGGGGGGGGGGACATTCAGTACTTC | CASSLAGGGDIQYF | TRBJ2-4 | . | TRBV28 | TRBD2
TGTGCCAGCCCTACTCTTGGACAGGGGAGGACTGAAGCTTTCTTT | CASPTLGQGRTEAFF | TRBJ1-1 | few | TRBV25-1 | TRBD1
TGTGCCAGCAGTCGGGTGGGCCGATGGCTGCAAGAGACCCAGTACTTC | CASSRVGRWLQETQYF | TRBJ2-5 | many | TRBV6-1 | .
TGTGCCACCTCCGGGACAGGGGTACGAGCTTTCTTT | CATSGTGVRAFF | TRBJ1-1 | many | TRBV2 | TRBD1
TGTGCCACCAGTGATTTGCGTGGGGGGGGGCGCGAAGATACGCAGTATTTT | CATSDLRGGGREDTQYF | TRBJ2-3 | few | TRBV24-1 | .
TGCAGCGCGAAAGGGACAGAAGATAATTCACCCCTCCACTTT | CSAKGTEDNSPLHF | TRBJ1-6 | . | TRBV29-1 | TRBD1
TGTGCCAGCAGTTCTCCACTCGTTTCGCTCGCTTTCTTT | CASSSPLVSLAFF | TRBJ1-1 | . | TRBV6-2/TRBV6-3 | .
TGCGCCAGCAGGGCCCCGGGAATAGCGGGAGAGTCTGAGCAGTTCTTC | CASRAPGIAGESEQFF | TRBJ2-1 | few | TRBV10-1 | TRBD2
TGTGCCAGCAGCTCAGGGGATCCGGGTTCACCCCTCCACTTT | CASSSGDPGSPLHF | TRBJ1-6 | . | TRBV7-2 | .
TGTGCCAGTAGTCCCCCGGGGGCAGGGGTTACGGAGACCCAGTACTTC | CASSPPGAGVTETQYF | TRBJ2-5 | few | TRBV19 | .
TGTGCCAGCACCCGGGGCCTTGGGTCCGAGCAGTACTTC | CASTRGLGSEQYF | TRBJ2-7 | few | TRBV6-1 | .
TGTGCCAGCAGTGAGACAGGGGGGAATCAGCCCCAGCATTTT | CASSETGGNQPQHF | TRBJ1-5 | . | TRBV12-3/TRBV12-4 | TRBD1
TGTGCCAGCAGTGAGTCCCAGGTTGGGACCGGGGAGCTGTTTTTT | CASSESQVGTGELFF | TRBJ2-2 | few | TRBV6-1 | .
TGTGCCAGCAGTTCCTCGGCGGGACAGAACTATGGCTACACCTTC | CASSSSAGQNYGYTF | TRBJ1-2 | many | TRBV6-6 | TRBD1
TGTGCCAGCAGCAGGGACGGCCAAAAACTGTTTTTT | CASSRDGQKLFF | TRBJ1-4 | . | TRBV7-2 | .